The rows below give T cell receptor beta chains drawn from one sample of a study of blood T cells in healthy people across ages. Using its own MiXCR run on the 5' RACE reads, TCRdb lists one record per CDR3 protein. In the table there are roughly 800,000 distinct CDR3 sequences, 58% of which are singletons. The sequencing input was blood. The receptor set was obtained from a man in his thirties or forties in good health. The CDR3 runs from the conserved cysteine through the conserved F or W. A D gene is named only where the DNA matches it firmly. The size field is filled for only some rows; it gives once, few, many or a size class.

D gene: TRBD2
V gene: TRBV20-1
J gene: TRBJ2-5
clone size: .
CDR3 DNA: TGCAGCACTAGCGGGAGGGGAGAAGAGACCCAGTACTTC
CDR3 protein: CSTSGRGEETQYF

D gene: .
V gene: TRBV10-3
J gene: TRBJ1-1
clone size: few
CDR3 DNA: TGTGCCATTACGGAGGGCCTGAACACTGAAGCTTTCTTT
CDR3 protein: CAITEGLNTEAFF

D gene: TRBD2
V gene: TRBV5-1
J gene: TRBJ2-3
clone size: few
CDR3 DNA: TGTGCCAGCAGCCAACTAGCGGGCACAGATACGCAGTATTTT
CDR3 protein: CASSQLAGTDTQYF

D gene: TRBD2
V gene: TRBV15
J gene: TRBJ2-1
clone size: few
CDR3 DNA: TGTGCCACCAGCAGAGATCGGCCCGGACTAGCGGGGGCAAAGCAGTTCTTC
CDR3 protein: CATSRDRPGLAGAKQFF

D gene: TRBD2
V gene: TRBV6-6
J gene: TRBJ2-5
clone size: few
CDR3 DNA: TGTGCCAGCAGTTACCCCCGGACTAGCGGACAAGAGACCCAGTACTTC
CDR3 protein: CASSYPRTSGQETQYF

D gene: .
V gene: TRBV27
J gene: TRBJ2-5
clone size: .
CDR3 DNA: TGTGCCAGCAGTTTAGGTCTGCTGCAGTACTTC
CDR3 protein: CASSLGLLQYF

D gene: .
V gene: TRBV6-1
J gene: TRBJ2-7
clone size: few
CDR3 DNA: TGTGCCAGCAGAGAAGGACCGGGCTACGAGCAGTACTTC
CDR3 protein: CASREGPGYEQYF

D gene: .
V gene: TRBV29-1
J gene: TRBJ2-3
clone size: few
CDR3 DNA: TGCAGCGTTGAGAGGTCCGGAGATACGCAGTATTTT
CDR3 protein: CSVERSGDTQYF

D gene: .
V gene: TRBV7-2
J gene: TRBJ1-2
clone size: few
CDR3 DNA: TGTGCCAGCAGCTTTTCGTACAGGGAGAATGGCTACACCTTC
CDR3 protein: CASSFSYRENGYTF

D gene: .
V gene: TRBV13
J gene: TRBJ2-4
clone size: few
CDR3 DNA: TGTGCCAGCAGCCCCCCGAGAGCCAAAAACATTCAGTACTTC
CDR3 protein: CASSPPRAKNIQYF

D gene: .
V gene: TRBV4-1
J gene: TRBJ2-7
clone size: few
CDR3 DNA: TGCGCCAGCAGCCAACTAGGGTTAGGCGAGCAGTACTTC
CDR3 protein: CASSQLGLGEQYF

D gene: .
V gene: TRBV29-1
J gene: TRBJ2-4
clone size: few
CDR3 DNA: TGCAGCGTTGGAGCGGGAAACATTCAGTACTTC
CDR3 protein: CSVGAGNIQYF

D gene: .
V gene: TRBV29-1
J gene: TRBJ2-3
clone size: few
CDR3 DNA: TGCAGCGCTCGGACAGCTCGCACAGATACGCAGTATTTT
CDR3 protein: CSARTARTDTQYF

D gene: TRBD1
V gene: TRBV27
J gene: TRBJ2-1
clone size: .
CDR3 DNA: TGTGCCAGCAGCCCAGCCCGGGACAGGACGTACAATGAGCAGTTCTTC
CDR3 protein: CASSPARDRTYNEQFF

D gene: .
V gene: TRBV6-4
J gene: TRBJ1-5
clone size: few
CDR3 DNA: TGTGCCAGCAGTGAAAACGGACGAAATCAGCCCCAGCATTTT
CDR3 protein: CASSENGRNQPQHF

D gene: TRBD2
V gene: TRBV5-1
J gene: TRBJ2-7
clone size: few
CDR3 DNA: TGCGCCAGCAGCTTGGAGGTCGGGACTAGCGGCTACGAGCAGTACTTC
CDR3 protein: CASSLEVGTSGYEQYF

D gene: .
V gene: TRBV20-1
J gene: TRBJ2-2
clone size: .
CDR3 DNA: TGCAGTGCCCCCGTCGGAAGGGTGAACACCGGGGAGCTGTTTTTT
CDR3 protein: CSAPVGRVNTGELFF

D gene: .
V gene: TRBV11-2
J gene: TRBJ2-3
clone size: .
CDR3 DNA: TGTGCCAGCAGCTTAAAAAAAAGGAGCCGAAGCACAGATACGCAGTATTTT
CDR3 protein: CASSLKKRSRSTDTQYF

D gene: TRBD1
V gene: TRBV6-5
J gene: TRBJ1-5
clone size: .
CDR3 DNA: TGTGCCAGCAGCTCGGACAGGAACAATCAGCCCCAGCATTTT
CDR3 protein: CASSSDRNNQPQHF

D gene: .
V gene: TRBV7-2
J gene: TRBJ2-7
clone size: .
CDR3 DNA: TGTGCCAGCAGCCATTCCCAGTTTAGCTCCTACAATGAGCAGTACTTC
CDR3 protein: CASSHSQFSSYNEQYF

D gene: TRBD2
V gene: TRBV11-3
J gene: TRBJ2-1
clone size: .
CDR3 DNA: TGTGCCAGCAGCTTAGGCGGGGGGCGGAAAAATGAGCAGTTCTTC
CDR3 protein: CASSLGGGRKNEQFF

D gene: .
V gene: TRBV2
J gene: TRBJ2-3
clone size: .
CDR3 DNA: TGTGCCAGCAGTGACTCCAGGGGCACAGATACGCAGTATTTT
CDR3 protein: CASSDSRGTDTQYF

D gene: .
V gene: TRBV4-1
J gene: TRBJ2-1
clone size: .
CDR3 DNA: TGCGCCAGCAGCCATTACCCCCAGGGGAGCGATGAGCAGTTCTTC
CDR3 protein: CASSHYPQGSDEQFF

D gene: TRBD1
V gene: TRBV29-1
J gene: TRBJ1-2
clone size: .
CDR3 DNA: TGCAGCGACGCAGACAGGGTCAATGGCTACACCTTC
CDR3 protein: CSDADRVNGYTF

D gene: .
V gene: TRBV20-1
J gene: TRBJ2-3
clone size: .
CDR3 DNA: TGCAGTGCTAGAAACCCTCGAGGGGGGGCAGATACGCAGTATTTT
CDR3 protein: CSARNPRGGADTQYF

D gene: .
V gene: TRBV28
J gene: TRBJ2-1
clone size: .
CDR3 DNA: TGTGCCAGTCGGGATCTCCACAATGAGCAGTTCTTC
CDR3 protein: CASRDLHNEQFF

D gene: TRBD2
V gene: TRBV3-1
J gene: TRBJ2-7
clone size: few
CDR3 DNA: TGTGCCAGCAGCCAAGTGACTAGCGGGATTCCCTACGAGCAGTACTTC
CDR3 protein: CASSQVTSGIPYEQYF

D gene: .
V gene: TRBV6-6
J gene: TRBJ1-4
clone size: .
CDR3 DNA: TGTGCCACCGGGGACGGCGCAACTAATGAAAAACTGTTTTTT
CDR3 protein: CATGDGATNEKLFF

D gene: TRBD1
V gene: TRBV11-1
J gene: TRBJ2-7
clone size: .
CDR3 DNA: TGTGCCAGCCAGGGGGCCCACGAGCAGTACTTC
CDR3 protein: CASQGAHEQYF

D gene: .
V gene: TRBV29-1
J gene: TRBJ2-7
clone size: few
CDR3 DNA: TGCAGCGCCCAGACCCGGGACTACGAGCAGTACTTC
CDR3 protein: CSAQTRDYEQYF

D gene: .
V gene: TRBV20-1
J gene: TRBJ2-7
clone size: .
CDR3 DNA: TGCAGTGCTAGAGATATAAGACGAGACTCCTCCTACGAGCAGTACTTC
CDR3 protein: CSARDIRRDSSYEQYF

D gene: TRBD2
V gene: TRBV20-1
J gene: TRBJ2-3
clone size: .
CDR3 DNA: TGCAGTGCTGAAGGGGCAGCGGGAGGTACAGATACGCAGTATTTT
CDR3 protein: CSAEGAAGGTDTQYF

D gene: .
V gene: TRBV4-1
J gene: TRBJ2-5
clone size: .
CDR3 DNA: TGCGCCAGCAGCCAGATTCTAGCTTCCCAGGAGACCCAGTACTTC
CDR3 protein: CASSQILASQETQYF

D gene: .
V gene: TRBV5-1
J gene: TRBJ2-7
clone size: few
CDR3 DNA: TGCGCCAGCAGCGTGGGGACGGGTATCTACGAGCAGTACTTC
CDR3 protein: CASSVGTGIYEQYF

D gene: TRBD2
V gene: TRBV5-1
J gene: TRBJ2-7
clone size: .
CDR3 DNA: TGCGCCAGCAGCACAGGGACTAGCGGGAATTACGAGCAGTACTTC
CDR3 protein: CASSTGTSGNYEQYF

D gene: .
V gene: TRBV7-9
J gene: TRBJ2-7
clone size: .
CDR3 DNA: TGTGCCAGCAGCGTAACGATAACTCGCGAGCAGTACTTC
CDR3 protein: CASSVTITREQYF

D gene: TRBD2
V gene: TRBV20-1
J gene: TRBJ2-4
clone size: .
CDR3 DNA: TGCAGTGCCCAGACTAGCGGGAGCTTTGGCATTCAGTACTTC
CDR3 protein: CSAQTSGSFGIQYF

D gene: TRBD1
V gene: TRBV29-1
J gene: TRBJ1-4
clone size: .
CDR3 DNA: TGCAGCGTTAACAGGGGAAAGAATGAAAAACTGTTTTTT
CDR3 protein: CSVNRGKNEKLFF

D gene: TRBD2
V gene: TRBV12-3/TRBV12-4
J gene: TRBJ2-3
clone size: .
CDR3 DNA: TGTGCCAGCAGTCCACTGGGGAGCGGGAGGTGGGATACGCAGTATTTT
CDR3 protein: CASSPLGSGRWDTQYF

D gene: .
V gene: TRBV20-1
J gene: TRBJ2-1
clone size: .
CDR3 DNA: TGCAGTGCCAGACGGGCGGGGACCTACAATGAGCAGTTCTTC
CDR3 protein: CSARRAGTYNEQFF

D gene: TRBD1
V gene: TRBV7-4
J gene: TRBJ1-2
clone size: .
CDR3 DNA: TGTGCCAGCAGCCCGGCGGACAGGGGCTATGGCTACACCTTC
CDR3 protein: CASSPADRGYGYTF

D gene: .
V gene: TRBV10-3
J gene: TRBJ2-7
clone size: .
CDR3 DNA: TGTGCCATCAGTGAGGTCCTTCAGGGGGGGTACTACGAGCAGTACTTC
CDR3 protein: CAISEVLQGGYYEQYF

D gene: .
V gene: TRBV7-3
J gene: TRBJ2-3
clone size: few
CDR3 DNA: TGTGCCAGCAGCTTAAATAACGCAGATACGCAGTATTTT
CDR3 protein: CASSLNNADTQYF

D gene: TRBD2
V gene: TRBV11-2
J gene: TRBJ2-5
clone size: once
CDR3 DNA: TGTGCCAGCAGCCGTATTGAGCGGGGGGTGGTGGAGCAGTACTTC
CDR3 protein: CASSRIERGVVEQYF

D gene: .
V gene: TRBV7-9
J gene: TRBJ2-1
clone size: many
CDR3 DNA: TGTGCCAGCAGCTCCGGTCTTACGGGGCGATCCTACAATGAGCAGTTCTTC
CDR3 protein: CASSSGLTGRSYNEQFF

D gene: TRBD1
V gene: TRBV12-3/TRBV12-4
J gene: TRBJ1-2
clone size: .
CDR3 DNA: TGTGCCAGCAGAGGGACAGGCCTTGGCTACACCTTC
CDR3 protein: CASRGTGLGYTF

D gene: TRBD2
V gene: TRBV5-1
J gene: TRBJ2-1
clone size: few
CDR3 DNA: TGCGCCAGCAGCCCCGGGACTAGCTCCCGAAATGAGCAGTTCTTC
CDR3 protein: CASSPGTSSRNEQFF

D gene: .
V gene: TRBV9
J gene: TRBJ2-7
clone size: once
CDR3 DNA: TGTGCCAGCAGCTCTCGAGGGGGGGAGTGGGACGAGCAGTACTTC
CDR3 protein: CASSSRGGEWDEQYF

D gene: .
V gene: TRBV20-1
J gene: TRBJ2-5
clone size: .
CDR3 DNA: TGCAGTGCTAAAGGTGTCAGCCTGATAGAGACCCAGTACTTC
CDR3 protein: CSAKGVSLIETQYF